Presented here are 16 T cell receptor beta chains from one specimen sequenced in a study of neurological immune-mediated disorders. Via MiXCR, TCRdb re-called the 5' RACE reads, giving one row per CDR3 protein. The sample includes nearly 60,000 distinct CDR3 sequences, 3.5% seen only once; the top ten take about 3.1%. Specimen: PBMCs. The receptors were gathered from a woman in her twenties or thirties with multiple sclerosis.

V gene TRBV30 combines with J gene TRBJ2-2, with 9 nucleotides matching TRBD1. This CDR3 is built from 17 residues. V was clipped by 5 bases and J by 3 bases; unmatched bases: 13. The germline V gene has CDR1 GTSNPN and CDR2 SVGIG (reference sequence). Here the CDR3 DNA reads TGTGCCTGGTCCGGGACAGGGCTTCAACGGGACACCGGGGAGCTGTTTTTT. This translates into CAWSGTGLQRDTGELFF.

Ten or more counts support this clonotype. This CDR3 is CSVSSGGTGELFF. In DNA form, the CDR3 reads TGCAGTGTGTCTAGCGGCGGGACCGGGGAGCTGTTTTTT. This chain links TRBV20-1 with TRBJ2-2; TRBD2 matches 7 bases. Germline V CDR1 and CDR2: DFQATT, SNEGSKA (reference sequence). The CDR3 covers 13 residues. V trimming: 7 bases; J trimming: 5 bases; junction bases outside the gene matches: 7.

This clonotype appeared many times. V and J are TRBV16 and TRBJ2-7, with 7 bases fitting TRBD2. There are 15 residues in the CDR3. Germline CDR1 and CDR2: KGHSY and FQNENV. The trim removed 2 bases at V and 6 bases at J, leaving 10 bases unmatched. CDR3 DNA sequence: TGTGCCAGCAGCCAAGGGATCGGGAGGAATCGCGAGCAGTACTTC. As protein: CASSQGIGRNREQYF.

This clonotype has only a few counts. A much bigger clone sits one base away, suggesting this may be a read error. The rearrangement uses TRBV20-1 and TRBJ1-5; 7 nucleotides align to TRBD1. V gave up 3 bases and J gave up 11 bases; unmatched junction bases: 16. Germline CDR1 is DFQATT and CDR2 is SNEGSKA (reference sequence). The CDR3 is 15 residues long. CDR3 coding DNA: TGCAGTGCTAGTAGGGGGCGGGAAAGGCGTCGGTCCCAGCATTTT. Protein sequence: CSASRGRERRRSQHF.

Ten or more counts support this clonotype. The chain carries TRBV20-1 and TRBJ1-1; TRBD1 matches 8 bases. The germline V gene has CDR1 DFQATT and CDR2 SNEGSKA (reference sequence). With V trimmed by 6 bases and J by 3 bases, 9 bases remained unmatched. The CDR3 runs to 14 residues. CDR3: CSANVQGAYTEAFF. The CDR3 nucleotides are TGCAGTGCGAACGTCCAGGGGGCGTACACTGAAGCTTTCTTT.

This clonotype was picked up many times. The genes are TRBV12-3 or TRBV12-4 and TRBJ1-2; D call uncertain. This CDR3 region has 12 residues. V lost 6 bases and J 4 bases, leaving 9 bases between the germline ends. The CDR3 region is CASRRESYGYTF. The CDR3 DNA reads as TGTGCCAGCAGAAGAGAGTCCTATGGCTACACCTTC.

With respect to this clonotype: A much larger clone sits a single nucleotide away, making a read error possible. V usage is TRBV7-2 and J usage is TRBJ2-2; no firm D call. V was cut by 0 bases and J by 8 bases, with 13 bases left in between. Germline V CDR1 and CDR2: SGHTA, FQGNSA. CDR3 length: 15 residues. CDR3 coding DNA: TGTGCCAGCAGCTTAGCGGTCTTAAGGAAGGGGGAGCTGTTTTTT. Translated, it gives CASSLAVLRKGELFF.

The table lists this clonotype with a few counts. V gene TRBV7-2 combines with J gene TRBJ2-3; TRBD2 matches at 15 bases. V trimming: 2 bases; J trimming: 2 bases; junction bases outside the gene matches: 5. CDR1 is SGHTA, CDR2 FQGNSA, per germline. The CDR3 has 18 amino acids. This CDR3 reads CASSLRGLAGGLTDTQYF. For the CDR3, the DNA is TGTGCCAGCAGCTTAAGGGGACTAGCGGGAGGCCTCACAGATACGCAGTATTTT.

This clonotype was observed at least ten times. V is TRBV4-1 and J is TRBJ2-1, with no clear D. The ends were cut back, 4 bases at V and 5 bases at J, with 24 bases in the middle. The CDR3 has 18 residues. The germline V gene encodes CDR1 MGHRA and CDR2 YSYEKL. CDR3 sequence (DNA): TGCGCCAGCAGCCCCCCCCCTGGGGTTGCCCCCGTGAACAATGAGCAGTTCTTC. It encodes CASSPPPGVAPVNNEQFF.

This clonotype appeared many times. J is TRBJ2-7 and V is TRBV5-1; D gene uncertain. CDR3 length equals 15 residues. Deletions cut 0 bases from V and 3 bases from J, with 13 bases between. In germline, CDR1 is SGHRS, CDR2 YFSETQ. The CDR3: CASSLVGNPGYEQYF. CDR3 nucleotides: TGCGCCAGCAGCTTGGTGGGAAACCCGGGCTACGAGCAGTACTTC.

This clonotype was seen at least ten times. The V gene is TRBV18, the J gene TRBJ2-3; maybe TRBD1 (6 bases). Germline CDR1 reads KGHSH; CDR2 reads LQKENI. V lost 6 bases and J 7 bases, leaving 20 bases between the germline ends. CDR3 length equals 15 residues. CDR3: CASSTRDTQRHTQYF. The CDR3 coding sequence is TGTGCCAGCTCCACCCGGGACACCCAACGGCATACGCAGTATTTT. The variable domain in full, completed from reference TRBV18 and TRBJ2-3, reads NAGVMQNPRHLVRRRGQEARLRCSPMKGHSHVYWYRQLPEEGLKFMVYLQKENIIDESGMPKERFSAEFPKEGPSILRIQQVVRGDSAAYFCASSTRDTQRHTQYFGPGTRLTVL.

The V and J genes are TRBV6-5 and TRBJ2-1; 7 bases agree with TRBD2. The J segment lost 7 bases and the V segment lost 9 bases, leaving 21 bases of the junction unmatched. CDR3 length: 17 residues. Germline CDR1 reads MNHEY; CDR2 reads SVGAGI. The CDR3 loop is CASAPLAAKSGVNEQFF. The CDR3 nucleotides read TGTGCCAGTGCTCCGCTAGCGGCCAAATCTGGGGTGAATGAGCAGTTCTTC.

Ten or more counts support this clonotype. The chain has TRBV20-1 and TRBJ2-7; D is perhaps TRBD2 (6 bases). Trimming took off 0 bases at V and 0 bases at J, with 9 bases between the two ends. The CDR3 has 14 amino acids. The germline gives CDR1 DFQATT, CDR2 SNEGSKA (reference sequence). CDR3 residues: CSARDYSGSYEQYF. Written as DNA, the CDR3 is TGCAGTGCTAGAGACTATAGCGGCTCCTACGAGCAGTACTTC.

This clonotype was seen ten or more times. The chain carries TRBV5-1 and TRBJ2-6, with 8 bases fitting TRBD2. From germline, CDR1 is SGHRS and CDR2 YFSETQ. The CDR3 is made up of 17 amino acids. Losses at the gene ends were 3 bases for V and 1 base for J; bases not matched to a gene: 6. The CDR3 sequence is CASSSKAGVSGANVLTF. The CDR3 region has the DNA TGCGCCAGCAGCTCAAAAGCGGGAGTTTCTGGGGCCAACGTCCTGACTTTC.

Points on this clonotype: This could be a read error, since a much larger clone is one nucleotide away. The rearrangement joins TRBV10-3 to TRBJ2-6; 7 bases line up with TRBD2. CDR3 length equals 14 residues. CDR1 and CDR2 from the germline V gene are ENHRY and SYGVKD. CDR3 in amino acids: CAISVQGGAKVLTF. DNA of the CDR3: TGTGCCATCAGTGTCCAGGGAGGGGCCAAAGTCCTGACTTTC.

The rearrangement uses TRBV7-2 and TRBJ2-3; D remains ambiguous. Germline V gives CDR1 SGHTA, CDR2 FQGNSA. This CDR3 spans 15 amino acids. The ends were cut back, 1 base at V and 0 bases at J, with 8 bases in the middle. The CDR3 loop is CASSLVGSSTDTQYF. The CDR3 DNA follows: TGTGCCAGCAGCTTAGTAGGGTCTAGCACAGATACGCAGTATTTT.